Each of the 28 T cell receptor beta chains below was sequenced from the same sample in a study of CD8 T cells in Susac syndrome. cDNA came from approximately 0.5 to 1 ug RNA primed by random hexamers. TCRdb re-called the immunoSEQ multiplex PCR reads with MiXCR, one entry per CDR3 protein. This table holds about 210,000 distinct CDR3 sequences, around 96% found once. The sample consisted of CD4+ T cells from PBMCs. The source of these receptors is a human donor with multiple sclerosis.

The CDR3 sequence is CASSYRGKDYGYTF. The DNA for the CDR3 is TGTGCCAGCAGTTATAGGGGGAAAGACTATGGCTACACCTTC. V and J are TRBV28 and TRBJ1-2; the D gene is possibly TRBD1 (6 bases). Germline-derived CDR1 and CDR2 are MDHEN and SYDVKM. CDR3 length: 14 amino acids. The V gene lost 4 bases and the J gene lost 3 bases, with 12 bases spanning the gap.

The chain couples TRBV18 to TRBJ2-3; 9 bases are shared with TRBD2. The CDR3 spans 19 residues. With 0 bases clipped from V and 0 bases from J, the junction kept 10 bases outside the gene matches. Germline V lookup: CDR1 KGHSH, CDR2 LQKENI. CDR3 region: CASSPPLAGLLSSTDTQYF. In DNA, the CDR3 is TGTGCCAGCTCACCACCGCTAGCGGGGCTACTGTCTAGCACAGATACGCAGTATTTT.

This clonotype appeared once. This sequence joins TRBV4-1 and TRBJ2-1, with 8 bases fitting TRBD1. V was clipped by 0 bases and J by 8 bases; unmatched bases: 6. CDR3 length equals 15 residues. Germline CDR1 reads MGHRA; CDR2 reads YSYEKL. The CDR3: CASSQDPGGWDEQFF. As DNA, the CDR3 is TGCGCCAGCAGCCAAGATCCAGGGGGCTGGGATGAGCAGTTCTTC.

The gene calls are TRBV20-1 and TRBJ2-7; TRBD1 matches 10 bases. In germline, CDR1 is DFQATT, CDR2 SNEGSKA (reference sequence). The ends lost 3 bases at V and 3 bases at J; junction bases unmatched: 2. The CDR3 has 13 amino acids. CDR3 sequence reads: CSARTGGFYEQYF. CDR3 in DNA: TGCAGTGCTAGGACAGGGGGCTTCTACGAGCAGTACTTC.

The J gene is TRBJ1-6, the V gene TRBV30, with no clear D. This CDR3 comprises 12 residues. The germline V gene has CDR1 GTSNPN and CDR2 SVGIG (reference sequence). V lost 1 base, J lost 7 bases, and 5 bases lay in between. The CDR3 DNA sequence: TGTGCCTGGAGTGAGCAGAATTCACCCCTCCACTTT. Encoded protein: CAWSEQNSPLHF.

For the CDR3, the DNA is TGTGCCAGCAAGCCCGGGACAGGCACCGGGGAGCTGTTTTTT. This encodes CASKPGTGTGELFF. This chain links TRBV12-3 or TRBV12-4 with TRBJ2-2, with 8 bases fitting TRBD1. This CDR3 is built from 14 residues. J was trimmed by 4 bases and V by 7 bases; bases with no gene match: 5.

This chain joins TRBV20-1 and TRBJ2-3; TRBD1 matches at 7 bases. Germline-derived CDR1 and CDR2 are DFQATT and SNEGSKA (reference sequence). This CDR3 is built from 12 residues. CDR3 sequence reads: CSRGGNTDTQYF. The CDR3 DNA follows: TGCAGCCGAGGGGGCAACACAGATACGCAGTATTTT.

In this sample, this clonotype turned up once. The CDR3 DNA reads TGTGCCATCAGTGGGACAGTTCACACTGAAGCTTTCTTT. Translation: CAISGTVHTEAFF. V usage is TRBV10-3 and J usage is TRBJ1-1, with D perhaps matching TRBD1 (6 bases). In germline, CDR1 is ENHRY, CDR2 SYGVKD. The CDR3 has 13 residues. V lost 4 bases and J lost 3, with 9 bases in between.

This chain uses TRBV3-1 with TRBJ2-7, with D possibly matching TRBD1 (6 bases). Germline V lookup: CDR1 LGHDT, CDR2 YNNKEL (reference sequence). Trimming stripped 4 bases from V and 4 bases from J, with 11 bases between. This CDR3 region has 13 residues. The CDR3 nucleotides are TGTGCCAGCAGCCCAATACAGGGTTACGAGCAGTACTTC. It translates to CASSPIQGYEQYF.

The chain links TRBV11-1 to TRBJ2-3, with 12 nucleotides matching TRBD2. CDR3 length: 16 residues. Losses at the gene ends were 0 bases for V and 4 bases for J; bases not matched to a gene: 2. CDR1 and CDR2 from the germline V gene are SGHAT and FQDESV (reference sequence). CDR3 DNA: TGTGCCAGCAGCTTAGCCCTAGCGGGGGGGCCAGATACGCAGTATTTT. Its translation: CASSLALAGGPDTQYF.

V gene TRBV20-1 combines with J gene TRBJ1-2, with TRBD1 matching 12 bases. This CDR3 has 15 residues. CDR1 is DFQATT, CDR2 SNEGSKA, per germline (reference sequence). V was pared by 3 bases and J by 3 bases, with 5 bases of the junction left unmatched. Here the CDR3 DNA reads TGCAGTGCTAGGGGTGGGACAGGGGGCCACTATGGCTACACCTTC. This gives the protein CSARGGTGGHYGYTF.

This clonotype has only one observation. V and J are TRBV5-1 and TRBJ2-1; D perhaps matches TRBD2 (6 bases). Germline CDR1 is SGHRS and CDR2 is YFSETQ. Trimming took 0 bases from V and 8 from J, leaving 15 bases between them. This CDR3 is 15 amino acids long. The CDR3 sequence is CASSLGGIGEYEQFF. The CDR3 nucleotides read TGCGCCAGCAGCTTGGGCGGGATTGGGGAATATGAGCAGTTCTTC.

This rearrangement joins TRBV11-2 to TRBJ2-1, with 8 bases lining up with TRBD2. CDR3 length: 17 residues. CDR1 and CDR2 (germline): SGHAT, FQNNGV. The J segment lost 3 bases and the V segment lost 3 bases, leaving 10 bases of the junction unmatched. The DNA of the CDR3 is TGTGCCAGCAGCTTCCCCAGGGAGCGGGAGCGCTACAATGAGCAGTTCTTC. It translates to CASSFPRERERYNEQFF.

The gene calls are TRBV6-2 or TRBV6-3 and TRBJ2-3, with no clear D. The CDR3 consists of 11 residues. Trimming took 4 bases from V and 6 from J, leaving 5 bases between them. Germline V lookup: CDR1 MNHEY, CDR2 SVGEGT. As DNA, the CDR3 is TGTGCCAGCAGTTCCCCCGATACGCAGTATTTT. It translates to CASSSPDTQYF.

V and J are TRBV5-1 and TRBJ1-1; 10 nucleotides match TRBD1. Trimming took 4 bases from V and 4 from J; bases not matched to a gene: 10. Germline assignment: CDR1 SGHRS and CDR2 YFSETQ. The length of the CDR3 is 16 residues. CDR3 loop: CASSITGTGEGTEAFF. DNA of the CDR3: TGCGCCAGCAGCATAACCGGGACAGGGGAGGGCACTGAAGCTTTCTTT.

The CDR3 region has the DNA TGTGCCAGCAGCTTAGCACTGAACTACGAGCAGTACTTC. This translates into CASSLALNYEQYF. The J gene is TRBJ2-7, the V gene TRBV7-6; D is undetermined. V was trimmed by 0 bases and J by 3 bases, leaving 6 bases between them. This CDR3 has 13 residues. Per the germline V gene, CDR1 is SGHVS and CDR2 is FNYEAQ.

The chain is built from TRBV6-5 and TRBJ1-5; 10 bases map to TRBD1. This CDR3 spans 14 amino acids. V lost 6 bases and J lost 7; bases outside the gene matches: 6. Germline CDR1 and CDR2: MNHEY and SVGAGI. The CDR3 sequence is CASRKGQGRQPQHF. CDR3 DNA: TGTGCCAGCAGAAAGGGACAGGGGAGACAGCCCCAGCATTTT.

The chain has TRBV14 and TRBJ2-5; 8 bases align to TRBD2. Germline V gives CDR1 SGHDN, CDR2 FVKESK. The CDR3 is made up of 16 amino acids. The J segment lost 2 bases and the V segment lost 3 bases, leaving 8 bases of the junction unmatched. CDR3 nucleotides: TGTGCCAGCAGCCAGTTAGCGGGAATTAATCAAGAGACCCAGTACTTC. It codes for CASSQLAGINQETQYF.

V and J are TRBV3-1 and TRBJ2-4, with D perhaps TRBD1 (6 bases). V lost 4 bases, J lost 3 bases, and 16 bases lay in between. There are 16 residues in the CDR3. Per the germline V gene, CDR1 is LGHDT and CDR2 is YNNKEL (reference sequence). The DNA for the CDR3 is TGTGCCAGCAGCCGTCCGGGACAAGAAGGCAAAAACATTCAGTACTTC. The encoded protein is CASSRPGQEGKNIQYF.

This chain connects TRBV9 to TRBJ2-6, with D perhaps matching TRBD1 (6 bases). The CDR3 loop spans 17 amino acids. The V gene lost 2 bases and the J gene lost 0 bases, with 12 bases spanning the gap. In germline, CDR1 is SGDLS, CDR2 YYNGEE. CDR3: CASSVQGPSSGANVLTF. The CDR3 bases are TGTGCCAGCAGCGTGCAGGGGCCCAGCTCTGGGGCCAACGTCCTGACTTTC.

V and J are TRBV7-9 and TRBJ1-6; 7 bases match TRBD1. The J segment lost 3 bases and the V segment lost 5 bases, leaving 1 base of the junction unmatched. This CDR3 has 14 residues. Germline values: CDR1 SEHNR, CDR2 FQNEAQ (reference sequence). This CDR3 reads CASSGTVYNSPLHF. CDR3 sequence (DNA): TGTGCCAGCAGCGGGACAGTCTATAATTCACCCCTCCACTTT.

This chain uses TRBV27 with TRBJ2-3; D could derive from TRBD1 or TRBD2 (5 bases each). Germline values: CDR1 MNHEY, CDR2 SMNVEV (reference sequence). Between the trimmed V and J ends, which lost 8 bases and 0 bases, there was a span of 9 bases. The CDR3 is made up of 13 amino acids. The CDR3 protein is CASLGPSTDTQYF. The CDR3, as DNA: TGTGCCAGCCTGGGACCCAGCACAGATACGCAGTATTTT.

The V call is TRBV27, the J call TRBJ2-7, with 11 nucleotides matching TRBD2. Germline CDR1 reads MNHEY; CDR2 reads SMNVEV (reference sequence). The CDR3 is 15 residues long. V dropped 4 bases and J dropped 1; count of bases not matched to a gene: 3. The CDR3: CASSSWTSGSYEQYF. CDR3 coding DNA: TGTGCCAGCAGTTCCTGGACTAGCGGGTCCTACGAGCAGTACTTC.

This chain uses TRBV27 with TRBJ1-5, with no clear D. CDR3 length: 13 residues. V was pared by 3 bases and J by 4 bases, with 7 bases between. Looked up from germline, CDR1 is MNHEY and CDR2 is SMNVEV (reference sequence). The chain's CDR3 is CASSFEGNQPQHF. The CDR3 coding sequence is TGTGCCAGCAGTTTCGAAGGGAATCAGCCCCAGCATTTT.

The genes are TRBV5-1 and TRBJ2-5; the match to TRBD1 covers 9 bases. Trimming at V came to 5 bases and at J to 1 base, leaving 6 bases not matched to a gene. The germline V gene has CDR1 SGHRS and CDR2 YFSETQ. The CDR3 totals 15 residues. CDR3 residues: CASRDRGAVQETQYF. DNA for the CDR3: TGCGCCAGCAGGGACAGGGGCGCGGTCCAAGAGACCCAGTACTTC.

This chain connects TRBV30 to TRBJ1-1, with D unresolved. The CDR3 is made up of 13 amino acids. Germline assignment: CDR1 GTSNPN and CDR2 SVGIG (reference sequence). Trimming left V 4 bases short and J 5 bases short, with 14 bases between. Written as DNA, the CDR3 is TGTGCCTGGATGGTAGGTCTGAGGACTGAAGCTTTCTTT. Protein: CAWMVGLRTEAFF.

The gene calls are TRBV7-9 and TRBJ2-5; D is undetermined. The V gene lost 1 base and the J gene lost 2 bases, with 8 bases spanning the gap. The germline V gene encodes CDR1 SEHNR and CDR2 FQNEAQ (reference sequence). The CDR3 length is 14 residues. The CDR3 here is CASSLDIQQETQYF. The CDR3 region has the DNA TGTGCCAGCAGCTTAGACATCCAACAAGAGACCCAGTACTTC.

The chain has TRBV12-3 or TRBV12-4 and TRBJ1-2, with 7 bases identical to TRBD1. The CDR3 is made up of 13 amino acids. The J segment lost 4 bases and the V segment lost 3 bases, leaving 2 bases of the junction unmatched. CDR3 amino acids: CASSFDRVYGYTF. As DNA, the CDR3 is TGTGCCAGCAGTTTCGACAGGGTCTATGGCTACACCTTC.